This entry concerns a single T cell receptor beta chain. There is no known antigen for this receptor. Qualities for individual bases were not recorded, and no much larger clone is one base off. Other DNA sequences of this sample code for an identical CDR3. TCRbeta CDR3 regions were amplified from genomic DNA by means of the immunoSEQ Assay, a bias-controlled multiplex PCR. Per the source publication's procedure: Within the assay, amplification of reference gene primers was used to estimate how many nucleated cells each sample contained. Sequence reads were collapsed and filtered to measure the absolute abundance of every unique TCRbeta CDR3 rearrangement. Productive Simpson clonality was computed per sample as the square root of Simpson's diversity index over productive rearrangements. In its TCRdb copy, this immuneACCESS table keeps in-frame sequences only and misses some clones. Where compared with another copy, unresolved V genes explain less than half of these, and the others have no known cause. V and J calls and clone size are as listed in that table; D and trimming were resolved from the DNA. This sample gives fewer than 300,000 clones in total; 80% to 95% of them show up just once. 2.2% of the sample lies in the top ten.

One collaborating source in Seattle enrolled patients while the patients were actively infected and followed the patients over time throughout the course of disease. Each collaborating institution followed its own protocols to collect whole blood in K2EDTA tubes. For TCRbeta analysis, collaborator samples were shipped as frozen whole blood, as isolated PBMCs, or as DNA extracted from either sample type. This record belongs to a study of blood T cell repertoires in COVID-19 (dated by TCRdb to the early 2020s). About the investigation overall: Samples from collaborators originated in the United States, Italy and Spain and spanned both the acute and convalescent phases of COVID-19. Where HLA class I and class II types were available, the types were taken from metadata supplied by the sample provider, not from assay-based typing. The dataset comprised deeply sampled blood TCRbeta repertoires from subjects exposed to, actively infected with, or recovered from COVID-19. The material from the prospective study consisted of cDNA or gDNA derived from T cells, B-cell-depleted T cells, or PBMCs. A de-identified subject ID, COVID-19 status, age in years and sex were almost always included in the sample metadata. The repertoires were released in a freely available public database meant as a resource for research on the immune response to SARS-CoV-2. Samples were obtained from the ongoing ImmuneRACE study (first 160 participants) and from about 1,300 subjects provided by 6 global collaborators.

The investigation overall reported the following: How much clinical and demographic metadata was included differed by source and by participant, and the metadata was provided uncurated.

CDR1 and CDR2 (SNHLY, FYNNEI) derive from the germline V gene. A distance of 6 bases separates the germline ends of V and J, which lose 4 bases and 5 bases respectively. The CDR3 numbers 12 residues from cysteine through phenylalanine. Only the CDR3 DNA is retained, 36 bases long and in frame from the first base. The source of this sequence is a woman under 40 with COVID-19, enrolled during active disease. Sequenced: peripheral blood. The chain joins TRBV2 to TRBJ2-1, with the D segment identity uncertain. The CDR3 loop reads CASSVADNEQFF. The DNA reads TGTGCCAGCAGTGTTGCGGACAATGAGCAGTTCTTC. The reference TRBV2 and TRBJ2-1 proteins fill in what lies around the CDR3, so the full variable domain reads EPEVTQTPSHQVTQMGQEVILRCVPISNHLYFYWYRQILGQKVEFLVSFYNNEISEKSEIFDDQFSVERPDGSNFTLKIRSTKLEDSAMYFCASSVADNEQFFGPGTRLTVL.